This TCR beta chain is drawn from a study of beta chain features in type 1 diabetes. In the study overall: Comparable age, gender and cell yields were observed in patients relative to healthy donors. Study results and limitations: Patients with Type 1 diabetes showed moderately but significantly shorter TCRB CDR3s in all four CD4+ subsets. A closer apparent resemblance between naive, central memory and Treg TCRB repertoires was seen in patients than in healthy donors.

This clone was counted ten times or more. Antigen: not known. Reverse transcribing all isolated RNA meant expressed TCRB transcripts were sequenced. An average near 3.57 million reads came from naive, central memory and regulatory T cell samples. The data were produced by immunoSEQ multiplex PCR, yet TCRdb's version contains in-frame clones alone and is incomplete. This repertoire shows 310,000 or so clones, around 7.6% found once; its top ten account for approximately 0.47%. With 4 bases removed from V and 8 bases from J, the gap between germline ends came to 18 bases. The CDR3 spans 15 residues. CDR1 and CDR2 (germline): SNHLY, FYNNEI.

Sequencing input: central memory CD4+ T cells from blood. This clonotype was sampled from a woman younger than 35 in good health. This chain links TRBV2 with TRBJ2-1; D remains unclear. CDR3 nucleotide sequence: TGTGCCAGCAGTGCAAACACGGACCTTTTATATGAGCAGTTCTTC. Translated, it gives CASSANTDLLYEQFF. The full variable domain, its missing parts supplied by reference TRBV2 and TRBJ2-1, is EPEVTQTPSHQVTQMGQEVILRCVPISNHLYFYWYRQILGQKVEFLVSFYNNEISEKSEIFDDQFSVERPDGSNFTLKIRSTKLEDSAMYFCASSANTDLLYEQFFGPGTRLTVL.